This T cell receptor (beta chain) derives from a study of shared clonotypes between healthy human individuals. Data came from immunoSEQ multiplex PCR; TCRdb stores just in-frame clones and leaves some out. The sample consists of 950,000 to 1,100,000 clones, around 74% of them appearing once. The CDR3 runs to 12 residues. V was cut by 2 bases and J by 3 bases, with 3 bases left in between. Germline CDR1 MDHEN, CDR2 SYDVKM. The receptor was derived from a man in his late teens or twenties in good health. The gene calls are TRBV28 and TRBJ2-3; D uncertain. The sequencing sample was made of memory CD4+ T cells sorted from blood. Subset noted: CD45RA-negative fraction. The CDR3 spells CASSLATDTQYF. As DNA, the CDR3 is TGTGCCAGCAGTTTAGCAACAGATACGCAGTATTTT.